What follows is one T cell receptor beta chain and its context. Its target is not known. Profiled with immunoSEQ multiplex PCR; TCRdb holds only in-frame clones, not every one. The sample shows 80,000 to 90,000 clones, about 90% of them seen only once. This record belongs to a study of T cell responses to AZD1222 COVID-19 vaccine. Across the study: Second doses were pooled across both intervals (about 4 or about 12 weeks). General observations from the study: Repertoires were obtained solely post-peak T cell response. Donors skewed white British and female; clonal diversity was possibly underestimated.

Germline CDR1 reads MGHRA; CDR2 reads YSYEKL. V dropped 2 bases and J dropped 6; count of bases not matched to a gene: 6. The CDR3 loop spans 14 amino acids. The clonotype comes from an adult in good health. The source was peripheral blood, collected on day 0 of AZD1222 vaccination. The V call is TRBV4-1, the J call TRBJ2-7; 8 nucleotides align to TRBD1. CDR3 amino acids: CASSQLPGGGEQYF. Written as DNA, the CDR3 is TGCGCCAGCAGCCAACTCCCAGGGGGCGGCGAGCAGTACTTC.